This T cell receptor (beta chain) was observed in a study of T cell repertoires in cytomegalovirus infection. Study information: Public TCR beta signatures provided an indication of both CMV infection and a matching HLA type. General study points: CMV-specific TCR beta clonotypes restricted by HLA-C were the ones dominating the ex vivo response. Using cumulative public TCR beta family frequency, the authors identified those who carried CMV together with the relevant HLA.

TCRdb re-derived calls from the reads in MiXCR, one entry per CDR3 protein. The profile shows some 320,000 distinct CDR3 sequences, roughly 9.5% of them singletons. CDR3 length equals 14 residues. The germline CDR1 and CDR2 sequences are SGHTA and FQGNSA. V dropped 1 base and J dropped 2 bases, with 9 bases sitting between them. This clonotype is labeled as medium-sized. Its cognate antigen is unknown. The receptor was derived from a human donor in good health (CMV status not recorded). Some clones in this sample may be carry-over from other donors' samples. The chain uses TRBV7-2 and TRBJ2-7; possible D gene TRBD1, 5 bases. The sample consisted of PBMCs. CDR3 in amino acids: CASSLEQATYEQYF. The CDR3 region has the DNA TGTGCCAGCAGCTTAGAACAGGCGACCTACGAGCAGTACTTC.